This T cell receptor beta chain was recorded in a study of shared clonotypes between healthy human individuals. Naive CD45RA+ and memory CD45RA-negative subsets were split from CD4+ cells. On this clone: The antigen is unknown.

Findings of the study overall: Shared across four donors were around 5% of the naive CD4 clonotypes. It was the non-shared clonotypes that had lower generation probabilities than clonotypes shared by all four donors.

Per sorted-subset replicate PCR, input was 150 to 250 ng DNA, representing around 29,000 T cell genomes. Sequencing used immunoSEQ multiplex PCR; TCRdb keeps in-frame clones, though not all of them. The sample lists approximately 620,000 clones, approximately 97% seen once, with 0.045% to 0.06% in the top ten. Between the trimmed V and J ends, which lost 6 bases and 3 bases, there was a span of 9 bases. CDR3 length: 12 amino acids. The germline CDR1 and CDR2 sequences are MDHEN and SYDVKM. The chain couples TRBV28 to TRBJ2-7; D gene ambiguous. Sequencing was carried out using naive CD4+ T cells sorted from blood. Regarding subset: CD45RA+ positively selected. The receptor comes from a woman in her thirties in good health. CDR3 sequence: CASRFQDYEQYF. CDR3 sequence (DNA): TGTGCCAGCAGATTTCAAGACTACGAGCAGTACTTC.